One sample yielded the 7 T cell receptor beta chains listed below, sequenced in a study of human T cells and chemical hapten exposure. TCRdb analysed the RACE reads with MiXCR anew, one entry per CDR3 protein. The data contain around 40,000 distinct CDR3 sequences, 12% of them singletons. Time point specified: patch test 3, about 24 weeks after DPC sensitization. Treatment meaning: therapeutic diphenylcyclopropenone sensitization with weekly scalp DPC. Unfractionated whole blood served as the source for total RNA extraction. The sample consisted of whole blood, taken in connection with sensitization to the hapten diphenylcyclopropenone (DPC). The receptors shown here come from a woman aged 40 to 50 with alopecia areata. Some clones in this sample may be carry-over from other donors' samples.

For the CDR3, the DNA is TGTGCCACACGGGAGGGTTACGAGCAGTACTTC. Translated: CATREGYEQYF. The gene calls are TRBV10-3 and TRBJ2-7; 8 nucleotides agree with TRBD2. The CDR3 contains 11 residues. The germline V gene encodes CDR1 ENHRY and CDR2 SYGVKD. Germline trimming cut 10 bases from V and 4 bases from J; bases unmatched to any gene: 3.

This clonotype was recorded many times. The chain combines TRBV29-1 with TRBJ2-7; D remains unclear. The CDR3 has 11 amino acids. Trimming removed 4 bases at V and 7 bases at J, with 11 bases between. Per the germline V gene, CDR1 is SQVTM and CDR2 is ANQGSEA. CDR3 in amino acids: CSVVRVGEQYF. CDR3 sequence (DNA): TGCAGCGTTGTGCGAGTGGGTGAGCAGTACTTC.

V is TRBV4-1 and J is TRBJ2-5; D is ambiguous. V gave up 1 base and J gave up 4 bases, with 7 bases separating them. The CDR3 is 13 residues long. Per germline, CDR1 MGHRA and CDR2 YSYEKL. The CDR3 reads CASSQVGSETQYF. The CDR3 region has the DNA TGCGCCAGCAGCCAAGTTGGTTCAGAGACCCAGTACTTC.

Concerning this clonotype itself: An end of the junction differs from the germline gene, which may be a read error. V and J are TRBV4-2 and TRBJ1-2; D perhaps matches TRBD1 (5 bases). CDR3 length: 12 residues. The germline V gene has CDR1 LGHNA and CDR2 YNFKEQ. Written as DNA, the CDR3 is TGTACCAGCAGCCCAGAGGGACGGGGCTACACCTTC. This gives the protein CTSSPEGRGYTF.

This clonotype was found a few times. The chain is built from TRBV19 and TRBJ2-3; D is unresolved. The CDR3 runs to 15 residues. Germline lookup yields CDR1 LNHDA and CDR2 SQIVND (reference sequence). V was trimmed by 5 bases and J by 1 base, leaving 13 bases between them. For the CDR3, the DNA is TGTGCCAGTAGTGGCGTGTGGCAGGGCACAGATACGCAGTATTTT. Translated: CASSGVWQGTDTQYF. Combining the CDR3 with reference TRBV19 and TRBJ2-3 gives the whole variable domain DGGITQSPKYLFRKEGQNVTLSCEQNLNHDAMYWYRQDPGQGLRLIYYSQIVNDFQKGDIAEGYSVSREKKESFPLTVTSAQKNPTAFYLCASSGVWQGTDTQYFGPGTRLTVL.

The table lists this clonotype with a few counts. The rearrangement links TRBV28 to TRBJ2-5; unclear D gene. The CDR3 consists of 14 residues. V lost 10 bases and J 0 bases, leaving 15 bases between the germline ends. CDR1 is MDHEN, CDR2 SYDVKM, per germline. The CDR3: CATKGGPYQETQYF. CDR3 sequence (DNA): TGTGCCACCAAAGGTGGCCCGTACCAAGAGACCCAGTACTTC.

CDR3 region: CASSTQGGTSGETQYF. CDR3 sequence (DNA): TGTGCCAGCAGCACCCAAGGGGGGACTAGCGGAGAGACCCAGTACTTC. The chain is built from TRBV7-2 and TRBJ2-5; TRBD2 matches 11 bases. Germline V lookup: CDR1 SGHTA, CDR2 FQGNSA. The trim removed 5 bases at V and 4 bases at J, leaving 9 bases unmatched. The length of the CDR3 is 16 residues.